These 7 T cell receptor beta chains came from one sample sequenced in a study of blood T cell repertoires in COVID-19. Sequenced by immunoSEQ multiplex PCR; TCRdb stores in-frame clones only, minus some. The table lists more than 400,000 clones, roughly 87% of them singletons. Sequenced input: PBMCs or T cells enriched from blood (not recorded which). The receptor set was obtained from a woman between 18 and 29 years old who had recovered from COVID-19.

Remarks on this clone: The identical CDR3 is also encoded by other nucleotide sequences in the sample. The V and J genes are TRBV5-1 and TRBJ2-5, with D possibly matching TRBD2 (6 bases). CDR3 size: 16 residues. Germline CDR1 and CDR2: SGHRS and YFSETQ. V was cut by 5 bases and J by 4 bases, with 21 bases left in between. The CDR3 DNA is TGCGCCAGCAGTAACACCGGGACTCGGGGGACAGAGACCCAGTACTTC. Translation gives CASSNTGTRGTETQYF. Together with reference TRBV5-1 and TRBJ2-5, the CDR3 gives the full variable domain: KAGVTQTPRYLIKTRGQQVTLSCSPISGHRSVSWYQQTPGQGLQFLFEYFSETQRNKGNFPGRFSGRQFSNSRSEMNVSTLELGDSALYLCASSNTGTRGTETQYFGPGTRLLVL.

The chain combines TRBV5-1 with TRBJ2-5; 7 positions match TRBD1. The V segment lost 1 base and the J segment 1 base; nucleotides outside the gene matches: 4. There are 15 residues in the CDR3. Germline CDR1 and CDR2: SGHRS and YFSETQ. The CDR3, as DNA: TGCGCCAGCAGCTTGCGACAGGGAACCCAAGAGACCCAGTACTTC. Its protein is CASSLRQGTQETQYF.

This sequence joins TRBV4-2 and TRBJ2-3; TRBD2 matches 9 bases. Unmatched junction bases numbered 19, after V lost 1 base and J lost 5 bases. The CDR3 is made up of 20 amino acids. Germline lookup yields CDR1 LGHNA and CDR2 YNFKEQ. The CDR3 reads CASSQGFSSRIAGEVDTQYF. CDR3 coding DNA: TGTGCCAGCAGCCAAGGGTTCTCGAGTCGGATAGCGGGGGAGGTAGATACGCAGTATTTT.

The chain joins TRBV27 to TRBJ1-6; 10 bases map to TRBD1. V lost 5 bases, J lost 9 bases, and 4 bases stayed unmatched. The CDR3 consists of 14 residues. Germline assignment: CDR1 MNHEY and CDR2 SMNVEV (reference sequence). The CDR3 protein is CASSPGTGVSPLHF. For the CDR3, the DNA is TGTGCCAGCAGTCCCGGGACAGGGGTTTCACCCCTCCACTTT.

This clone showed up many times. The CDR3 loop is CASSLGQSINYGYTF. The CDR3 DNA is TGTGCCAGCAGCTTGGGACAGTCGATAAACTATGGCTACACCTTC. The V call is TRBV5-4, the J call TRBJ1-2; D may be TRBD1 (5 bases). The CDR3 runs 15 residues. Germline assignment: CDR1 SGHNT and CDR2 YYREEE (reference sequence). Trimming left V 0 bases short and J 2 bases short, with 11 bases between.

The CDR3 protein is CALSREETQYF. Here the CDR3 DNA reads TGTGCCTTATCGAGGGAAGAGACCCAGTACTTC. This rearrangement joins TRBV6-5 to TRBJ2-5; perhaps TRBD2 as D (5 bases). V was clipped by 11 bases and J by 3 bases, with 10 bases between them. This CDR3 comprises 11 residues. Germline CDR1 MNHEY, CDR2 SVGAGI.

V is TRBV4-2 and J is TRBJ1-2; D is possibly TRBD1 (5 bases). Trimming stripped 0 bases from V and 5 bases from J, with 19 bases between. The CDR3 contains 17 residues. CDR1 and CDR2 from the germline V gene are LGHNA and YNFKEQ. The CDR3 sequence is CASSQESLAQGGYGYTF. CDR3 bases: TGTGCCAGCAGCCAAGAATCCCTCGCCCAGGGAGGGTATGGCTACACCTTC.